These 10 T cell receptor beta chains originate from one sample sequenced in a study of T-cell memory formation after mild COVID-19. TCRdb itself ran the 5' RACE reads through MiXCR, one entry per CDR3 protein. This table has roughly 480,000 distinct CDR3 sequences, approximately 23% appearing once. Sample: PBMCs or a T cell subset sorted from them (not recorded which). Receptors originate from an adult woman who had mild COVID-19 (a few samples of this study predate the infection). Cell type and time point are not known.

This clonotype was recorded a few times. The chain couples TRBV7-3 to TRBJ2-3, with D perhaps given as TRBD1 or TRBD2 (6 bases each). Trimming removed 5 bases from V and 4 bases from J, with 19 bases in between. The CDR3 sequence is 16 residues long. Germline CDR1 and CDR2: SGHTA and FQGTGA. In nucleotides, the CDR3 is TGTGCCAGCAGCCCTGGACGGGGGCAGGGTGCAGATACGCAGTATTTT. As protein: CASSPGRGQGADTQYF.

The chain joins TRBV6-2 or TRBV6-3 to TRBJ1-1; D might be TRBD1 (6 bases). This CDR3 is built from 14 residues. Germline loops: CDR1 MNHEY, CDR2 SVGEGT. Trimming left V 5 bases short and J 3 bases short, with 13 bases between. CDR3 residues: CASSTTGSYTEAFF. The CDR3 nucleotides are TGTGCCAGCAGTACAACAGGGAGTTACACTGAAGCTTTCTTT.

The genes are TRBV27 and TRBJ1-5, with 9 bases fitting TRBD1. CDR1 is MNHEY and CDR2 is SMNVEV in the germline V gene (reference sequence). The CDR3 is 15 amino acids. With V trimmed by 6 bases and J by 3 bases, 6 bases remained unmatched. The CDR3 DNA follows: TGTGCCAGCAGCGACAGGGGGTTGGACAATCAGCCCCAGCATTTT. Translated, it gives CASSDRGLDNQPQHF.

This chain connects TRBV10-3 to TRBJ1-6; D not certain. Germline V lookup: CDR1 ENHRY, CDR2 SYGVKD. The CDR3 is 13 amino acids. Trimming shortened V by 2 bases and J by 6 bases, and 5 bases separated the two germline ends. The CDR3 sequence: CAISEGVNSPLHF. The CDR3 DNA reads TGTGCCATCAGTGAGGGGGTTAATTCACCCCTCCACTTT.

This chain links TRBV12-5 with TRBJ1-6; tentative D call: TRBD1 (5 bases). The V end lost 3 bases, the J end lost 11 bases, and 11 bases lay between the germline ends. The CDR3 is 13 residues long. Per the germline V gene, CDR1 is LGHNT and CDR2 is FRNRAP. CDR3 loop: CASGLSPGAPLHF. The CDR3 DNA follows: TGTGCTAGTGGTTTAAGCCCGGGGGCACCCCTCCACTTT.

This clonotype was observed a handful of times. The chain is built from TRBV4-1 and TRBJ2-7, with 9 nucleotides matching TRBD1. The germline V gene encodes CDR1 MGHRA and CDR2 YSYEKL. This CDR3 spans 16 amino acids. Trimming removed 1 base from V and 9 bases from J; junction bases left unmatched: 13. CDR3: CASSQGPDRGKGRQYF. The DNA of the CDR3 is TGCGCCAGCAGCCAAGGCCCGGACAGGGGAAAGGGGCGGCAGTACTTC.

This clonotype occurred many times. The V call is TRBV20-1, the J call TRBJ2-3; tentative D call: TRBD2 (6 bases). CDR3 length: 14 residues. The ends were cut back, 5 bases at V and 0 bases at J, with 12 bases in the middle. Germline V gene lookup returns CDR1 DFQATT and CDR2 SNEGSKA (reference sequence). The CDR3 DNA is TGCAGTGCTGGGTCGGGGGATAGCACAGATACGCAGTATTTT. Amino acids: CSAGSGDSTDTQYF.

The chain joins TRBV6-5 to TRBJ1-1; 8 positions agree with TRBD1. Trimming cost V 8 bases and J 2 bases; bases outside gene matches: 10. CDR1 MNHEY and CDR2 SVGAGI come from the germline V gene. The CDR3 contains 15 residues. The CDR3 sequence: CASLRDRGTNTEAFF. DNA of the CDR3: TGTGCCAGCTTACGTGACAGGGGAACTAACACTGAAGCTTTCTTT.

This sequence joins TRBV7-9 and TRBJ2-1, with 14 bases fitting TRBD2. The CDR3 sequence is 17 residues long. Germline CDR1 SEHNR, CDR2 FQNEAQ (reference sequence). J lost 4 bases, V lost 3 bases, and 5 bases had no gene match. CDR3 coding DNA: TGTGCCAGCAGCTTTTCACGGACTAGCGGGGGGTACAATGAGCAGTTCTTC. The encoded protein is CASSFSRTSGGYNEQFF. The variable domain in full, with the rest retrieved from reference TRBV7-9 and TRBJ2-1, is DTGVSQNPRHKITKRGQNVTFRCDPISEHNRLYWYRQTLGQGPEFLTYFQNEAQLEKSRLLSDRFSAERPKGSFSTLEIQRTEQGDSAMYLCASSFSRTSGGYNEQFFGPGTRLTVL.

The V gene is TRBV20-1, the J gene TRBJ2-7, with D perhaps assigned TRBD1 or TRBD2 (5 bases each). This CDR3 is built from 15 residues. Trimming shortened V by 3 bases and J by 2 bases, and 17 bases separated the two germline ends. CDR1 is DFQATT and CDR2 is SNEGSKA in the germline V gene (reference sequence). DNA for the CDR3: TGCAGTGCTAGGACCGGGACCGGGACCCCCTACGAGCAGTACTTC. As protein: CSARTGTGTPYEQYF.